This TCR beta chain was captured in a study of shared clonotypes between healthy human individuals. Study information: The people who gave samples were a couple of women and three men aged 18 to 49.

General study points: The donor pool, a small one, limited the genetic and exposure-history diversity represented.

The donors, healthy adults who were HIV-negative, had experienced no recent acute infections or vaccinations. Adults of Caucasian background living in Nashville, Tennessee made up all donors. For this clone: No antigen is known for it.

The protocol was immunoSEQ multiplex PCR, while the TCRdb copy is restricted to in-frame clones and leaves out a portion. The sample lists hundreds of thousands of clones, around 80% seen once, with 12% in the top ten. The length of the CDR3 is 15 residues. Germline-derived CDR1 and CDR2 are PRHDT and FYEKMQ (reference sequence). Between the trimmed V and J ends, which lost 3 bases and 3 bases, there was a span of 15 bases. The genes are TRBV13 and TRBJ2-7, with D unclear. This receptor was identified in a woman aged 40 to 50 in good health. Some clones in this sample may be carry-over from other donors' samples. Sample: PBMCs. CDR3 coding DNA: TGTGCCAGCAGCTTTTCTATGGGGTCGGGCTACGAGCAGTACTTC. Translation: CASSFSMGSGYEQYF.